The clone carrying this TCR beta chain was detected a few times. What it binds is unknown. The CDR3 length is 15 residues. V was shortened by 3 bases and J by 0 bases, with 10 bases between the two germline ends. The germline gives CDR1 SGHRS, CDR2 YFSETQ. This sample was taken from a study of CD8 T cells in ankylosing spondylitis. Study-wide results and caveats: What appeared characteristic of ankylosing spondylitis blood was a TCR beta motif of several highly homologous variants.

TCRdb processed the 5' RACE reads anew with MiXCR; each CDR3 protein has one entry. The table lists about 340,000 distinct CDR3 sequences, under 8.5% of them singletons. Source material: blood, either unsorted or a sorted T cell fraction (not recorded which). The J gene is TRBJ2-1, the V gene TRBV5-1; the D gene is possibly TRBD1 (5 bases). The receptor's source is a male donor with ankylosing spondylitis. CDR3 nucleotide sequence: TGCGCCAGCAGCTCTGACAGTTACTCCTACAATGAGCAGTTCTTC. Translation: CASSSDSYSYNEQFF.